This TCR beta chain is drawn from a study of PD-1 blockade in classical Hodgkin lymphoma. Study-wide points: Whatever underlies the repertoire differences (possibly disease activity or prior therapy) remains undefined.

The data were produced by immunoSEQ multiplex PCR, yet TCRdb's version contains in-frame clones alone and is incomplete. The sample lists approximately 9,000 clones, 85% to 90% occurring once. Notes on this clone: Antigen unknown.

Per the germline V gene, CDR1 is MDHEN and CDR2 is SYDVKM. CDR3 size: 13 residues. Trimming stripped 7 bases from V and 6 bases from J, with 14 bases between. Stated time point: newly diagnosed, previously untreated cHL patient sample. Thawed PBMCs were the source of CD8+ T cells, obtained through magnetic negative selection. The study compared against PBMCs from newly diagnosed, untreated classical Hodgkin lymphoma. V usage is TRBV28 and J usage is TRBJ2-3; a weak D match, TRBD2 (5 bases). This receptor was taken from a human donor with classical Hodgkin lymphoma. The sample consisted of CD8+ T cells from blood. As DNA, the CDR3 is TGTGCCAGCAAGGCGGGTAGCCCCGATACGCAGTATTTT. Protein sequence: CASKAGSPDTQYF.